This T cell receptor beta chain stems from a study of blood T cell repertoires in COVID-19. The wider study: Samples taken during acute and convalescent COVID-19 were collected in the United States, Italy and Spain. T cells, B-cell-depleted T cells, or PBMCs provided the cDNA or gDNA that served as material.

Enrolment of Seattle patients took place during active infection, and they were followed longitudinally. Under the authors' procedure: Counts of nucleated cells, estimated from reference gene primer amplification, were obtained. Libraries were prepared by immunoSEQ multiplex PCR; TCRdb keeps only in-frame clonotypes and omits some of them. V and J calls and clone size are copied from that table; D and trimming were computed from the DNA. Of around 330,000 clones listed, approximately 88% were seen once; the top ten hold 1.5% to 2%. The CDR3 length is 14 residues. In germline, CDR1 is SGHTA, CDR2 FQGTGA. V trimming: 4 bases; J trimming: 8 bases; junction bases outside the gene matches: 5.

The chain combines TRBV7-3 with TRBJ2-5, with 12 bases identical to TRBD2. The receptor was isolated from a woman in her thirties with COVID-19, enrolled during active disease. Sequenced: peripheral blood. CDR3 region: CASSSMGLAGTQYF. The CDR3 nucleotides read TGTGCCAGCAGCTCAATGGGACTAGCGGGCACCCAGTACTTC.